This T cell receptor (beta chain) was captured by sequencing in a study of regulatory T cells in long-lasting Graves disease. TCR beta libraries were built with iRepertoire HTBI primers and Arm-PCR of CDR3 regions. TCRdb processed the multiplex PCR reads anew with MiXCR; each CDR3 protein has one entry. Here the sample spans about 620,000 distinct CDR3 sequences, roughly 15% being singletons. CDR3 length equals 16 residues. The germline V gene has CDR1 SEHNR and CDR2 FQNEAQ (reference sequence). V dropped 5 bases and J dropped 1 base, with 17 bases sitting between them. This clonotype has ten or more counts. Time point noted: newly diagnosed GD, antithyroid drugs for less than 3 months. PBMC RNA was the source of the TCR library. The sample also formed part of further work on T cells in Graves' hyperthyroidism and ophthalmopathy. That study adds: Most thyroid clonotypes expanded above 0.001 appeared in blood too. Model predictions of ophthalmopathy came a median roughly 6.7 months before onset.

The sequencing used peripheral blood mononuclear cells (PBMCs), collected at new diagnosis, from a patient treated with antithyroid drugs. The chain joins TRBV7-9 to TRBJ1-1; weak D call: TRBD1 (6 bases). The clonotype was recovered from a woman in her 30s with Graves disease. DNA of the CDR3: TGTGCCAGCAGCGCTGCCAGGGGAATGGGGAACACTGAAGCTTTCTTT. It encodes CASSAARGMGNTEAFF.